This T cell receptor (beta chain) was recovered during a study of shared clonotypes between healthy human individuals. Overall study findings and caveats: With a handful of donors compared, 4.5% to 6.5% of naive CD4 clonotypes were shared.

V lost 5 bases to trimming and J lost 4 bases; unmatched junction nucleotides: 12. In germline, CDR1 is MNHEY, CDR2 SMNVEV (reference sequence). The CDR3 length is 16 residues. Generated by immunoSEQ multiplex PCR, the TCRdb table keeps only in-frame clones and is missing some. The sample carries about 2.2 million clones, 85% to 95% recorded once. CD45RO-negative CD8 cells positively selected for CCR7 made up the naive population, which excluded terminally differentiated effector memory CD45RA+ cells. A note on this clone: Antigen specificity is unknown.

The J gene is TRBJ2-7, the V gene TRBV27; 9 bases align to TRBD1. This receptor was obtained from a man aged 18-30 years in good health. Some clones in this sample may be carry-over from other donors' samples. What was sequenced was naive CD8+ T cells from PBMCs. The CDR3 loop reads CASSLRQGELAYEQYF. For the CDR3, the DNA is TGTGCCAGCAGTCTCAGACAGGGGGAATTGGCGTACGAGCAGTACTTC.